The 11 T cell receptor beta chains below all came from one sample that was sequenced in a study of T cell responses to AZD1222 COVID-19 vaccine. Method: immunoSEQ multiplex PCR; TCRdb's copy keeps in-frame clones and lacks some. The sample lists 170,000 or so clones, about 85% seen once, with about 2.8% in the top ten. Specimen: peripheral blood, collected on day 0 of AZD1222 vaccination. The source of these receptors is an adult in good health.

The chain carries TRBV7-8 and TRBJ2-7; TRBD2 matches at 8 bases. The CDR3 runs to 14 residues. The germline CDR1 and CDR2 sequences are SGHVS and FQNEAQ. The V segment lost 0 bases and the J segment 4 bases; nucleotides outside the gene matches: 2. CDR3 residues: CASSLAQREYEQYF. The CDR3 DNA is TGTGCCAGCAGCTTAGCCCAGCGGGAGTACGAGCAGTACTTC.

The rearrangement uses TRBV27 and TRBJ2-7; tentative D call: TRBD2 (5 bases). The CDR3 length is 15 residues. CDR1 and CDR2 (germline): MNHEY, SMNVEV (reference sequence). The germline V and J ends were trimmed by 5 bases and 2 bases, with 16 bases remaining between them. CDR3 DNA sequence: TGTGCCAGCAGTCGATATCGGACTGCAACCTACGAGCAGTACTTC. It codes for CASSRYRTATYEQYF.

This chain connects TRBV9 to TRBJ1-1, with TRBD1 matching 9 bases. The junction had 12 bases not matched to a gene; V was cut back by 4 bases and J by 5 bases. CDR1 and CDR2 (germline): SGDLS, YYNGEE. This CDR3 is 16 amino acids long. CDR3 sequence (DNA): TGTGCCAGCAGCCCAGGACAGGGGCAAGGGAGAACTGAAGCTTTCTTT. Amino acids: CASSPGQGQGRTEAFF.

The V call is TRBV9, the J call TRBJ2-7; TRBD1 matches at 10 bases. The germline V gene encodes CDR1 SGDLS and CDR2 YYNGEE. Trimming at V came to 4 bases and at J to 7 bases, leaving 11 bases not matched to a gene. The CDR3 spans 15 residues. The CDR3 is CASSNPRGQGGEQYF. CDR3 nucleotide sequence: TGTGCCAGCAGCAACCCCAGAGGACAGGGGGGGGAGCAGTACTTC.

The chain has TRBV19 and TRBJ1-1; tentatively, D is TRBD1 (6 bases). Germline V gene sequence: CDR1 LNHDA, CDR2 SQIVND (reference sequence). The CDR3 is made up of 11 amino acids. The germline V and J ends were trimmed by 6 bases and 8 bases, with 10 bases remaining between them. The CDR3 protein is CASSLRGEAFF. The CDR3 DNA follows: TGTGCCAGTAGCCTGAGGGGGGAAGCTTTCTTT.

This chain links TRBV21-1 with TRBJ1-5; the table's D call TRBD1 went unverified against the DNA. TRBV21-1 counts as a pseudogene. The CDR3 covers 14 residues. DNA of the CDR3: TGTGCCAGCAGTGGTGATTGGGGCCAGCAGCCCCAGCATTTT. Translation gives CASSGDWGQQPQHF.

The chain is built from TRBV11-2 and TRBJ2-7; 12 bases line up with TRBD2. The CDR3 totals 15 residues. The germline V gene has CDR1 SGHAT and CDR2 FQNNGV. J lost 0 bases, V lost 6 bases, and 3 bases had no gene match. In DNA, the CDR3 is TGTGCCAGCAGTAAGACTAGCGGGAGCTCCTACGAGCAGTACTTC. As protein: CASSKTSGSSYEQYF.

This rearrangement joins TRBV6-5 to TRBJ2-7, with TRBD1 matching over 7 bases. The J segment lost 0 bases and the V segment lost 2 bases, leaving 4 bases of the junction unmatched. This CDR3 contains 15 residues. Germline CDR1 reads MNHEY; CDR2 reads SVGAGI. CDR3 loop: CASSYTGESSYEQYF. In DNA, the CDR3 is TGTGCCAGCAGTTACACAGGGGAGAGCTCCTACGAGCAGTACTTC.

The gene calls are TRBV4-2 and TRBJ1-2; D is ambiguous. The CDR3 sequence is 14 residues long. V lost 0 bases and J 4 bases, leaving 9 bases between the germline ends. Germline-derived CDR1 and CDR2 are LGHNA and YNFKEQ. DNA for the CDR3: TGTGCCAGCAGCCAAGACCACCCCCTCTATGGCTACACCTTC. Amino acid sequence: CASSQDHPLYGYTF.

The J gene is TRBJ1-2, the V gene TRBV3-1 (or the pseudogene TRBV3-2); a possible D gene is TRBD1 (6 bases). The ends were cut back, 0 bases at V and 4 bases at J, with 15 bases in the middle. The germline gives CDR1 LGHDT, CDR2 YNNKEL (reference sequence). The CDR3 sequence is 16 residues long. As DNA, the CDR3 is TGTGCCAGCAGCCAAGATCCGGAACAGGGCCTCTATGGCTACACCTTC. It yields the protein CASSQDPEQGLYGYTF.

The DNA for the CDR3 is TGTGCCAGCAGCTTAGAAGGCAGGGGAAATGAGCAGTTCTTC. It codes for CASSLEGRGNEQFF. The gene calls are TRBV7-9 and TRBJ2-1; a possible D gene is TRBD1 (6 bases). This CDR3 spans 14 amino acids. The germline V gene has CDR1 SEHNR and CDR2 FQNEAQ (reference sequence). The V end was cut by 1 base, the J end by 7 bases, with 11 bases between.